These 10 T cell receptor beta chains originate from one sample sequenced in a study of T cell changes during pregnancy in multiple sclerosis. Here immunoSEQ multiplex PCR was the method, and the copy in TCRdb shows in-frame clones only, minus some. Of 34,000 or so clones listed, around nine tenths are singletons. The sequencing here drew on CD8+ T cells from peripheral blood mononuclear cells, taken in the first trimester of pregnancy. The source is a female donor with multiple sclerosis, enrolled in a pregnancy study.

This clone was recorded a few times. The V gene is TRBV11-1, the J gene TRBJ2-7, with D possibly matching TRBD1 (6 bases). Germline CDR1 is SGHAT and CDR2 is FQDESV (reference sequence). This CDR3 has 18 residues. With 7 bases removed from V and 5 bases from J, the gap between germline ends came to 30 bases. The CDR3 sequence: CASTPELSLRGRLNEQYF. The CDR3 DNA reads TGTGCCAGCACCCCCGAACTTAGCCTCAGGGGACGCCTTAACGAGCAGTACTTC.

The chain is built from TRBV7-3 and TRBJ1-1; D unresolved. Per the germline V gene, CDR1 is SGHTA and CDR2 is FQGTGA. The CDR3 runs to 13 residues. Trimming took 0 bases from V and 0 from J, leaving 2 bases between them. The CDR3 loop is CASSLTMNTEAFF. CDR3 bases: TGTGCCAGCAGCTTAACCATGAACACTGAAGCTTTCTTT.

This chain connects TRBV4-3 to TRBJ2-7, with TRBD2 identical over 7 bases. In germline, CDR1 is LGHNA, CDR2 YSLEER. The CDR3 contains 16 residues. V was pared by 0 bases and J by 0 bases, with 5 bases of the junction left unmatched. The CDR3 region is CASSQERSGVSYEQYF. The CDR3, as DNA: TGCGCCAGCAGCCAAGAAAGGAGCGGGGTCTCCTACGAGCAGTACTTC.

The chain couples TRBV27 to TRBJ2-1; 12 bases fit TRBD2. The V gene end was trimmed by 6 bases and the J gene end by 1 base; junction bases not matched to a gene: 4. Germline V gene data show CDR1 as MNHEY and CDR2 as SMNVEV (reference sequence). The CDR3 loop spans 16 amino acids. The CDR3 nucleotides are TGTGCCAGCAGGACTAGCGGGAGTCCGTCCTACAATGAGCAGTTCTTC. Translating it yields CASRTSGSPSYNEQFF.

The CDR3: CASSLTGGPVNEQFF. The CDR3 nucleotides read TGTGCCAGCAGCTTAACTGGAGGGCCGGTCAATGAGCAGTTCTTC. J is TRBJ2-1 and V is TRBV7-9; possibly TRBD2 for D (6 bases). The V gene lost 2 bases and the J gene lost 6 bases, with 14 bases spanning the gap. CDR1 SEHNR and CDR2 FQNEAQ come from the germline V gene (reference sequence). The CDR3 length is 15 residues.

Worth noting for this clone: One base away lies a much larger clone, so this may be a sequencing read error. The rearrangement joins TRBV6-4 to TRBJ2-3; 10 bases fit TRBD2. Trimming at V came to 4 bases and at J to 0 bases, leaving 1 base not matched to a gene. The CDR3 runs to 15 residues. Germline assignment: CDR1 MRHNA and CDR2 SNTAGT. CDR3 DNA sequence: TGTGCCAGCAGTGCGACTAGCGGGAGCACAGATACGCAGTATTTT. Protein: CASSATSGSTDTQYF.

Turning to this clone: The same CDR3 is also encoded by other DNA sequences in this sample. V and J are TRBV9 and TRBJ2-2, with TRBD2 as a possible D gene (6 bases). V lost 0 bases to trimming and J lost 5 bases, with 8 bases between them. The CDR3 has 14 amino acids. Germline V gene sequence: CDR1 SGDLS, CDR2 YYNGEE. CDR3 sequence (DNA): TGTGCCAGCAGCGTAGGTGGAGGGACCGGGGAGCTGTTTTTT. It encodes CASSVGGGTGELFF.

The rearrangement uses TRBV5-4 and TRBJ2-4; possibly TRBD2 for D (5 bases). The V end lost 2 bases, the J end lost 5 bases, and 11 bases lay between the germline ends. The length of the CDR3 is 14 residues. Per germline, CDR1 SGHNT and CDR2 YYREEE (reference sequence). The CDR3 spells CASSLGVSENIQYF. The CDR3 region has the DNA TGTGCCAGCAGCTTAGGAGTTAGCGAAAACATTCAGTACTTC.

The rearrangement uses TRBV25-1 and TRBJ2-7, with D uncertain. The CDR3 length is 13 residues. CDR1 is MGHDK and CDR2 is SYGVNS in the germline V gene. V gave up 2 bases and J gave up 4 bases, with 9 bases separating them. CDR3 nucleotide sequence: TGTGCCAGCAGTGAACCCCTAGGATACGAGCAGTACTTC. It encodes CASSEPLGYEQYF.

The V call is TRBV7-9, the J call TRBJ1-1; no definite D call. The CDR3 extends over 13 amino acids. Per germline, CDR1 SEHNR and CDR2 FQNEAQ (reference sequence). Trimming removed 5 bases from V and 2 bases from J, with 9 bases in between. This chain's CDR3 is CASSPGGNTEAFF. The DNA of the CDR3 is TGTGCCAGCAGCCCCGGCGGAAACACTGAAGCTTTCTTT. Full variable domain (rest looked up from reference TRBV7-9 and TRBJ1-1): DTGVSQNPRHKITKRGQNVTFRCDPISEHNRLYWYRQTLGQGPEFLTYFQNEAQLEKSRLLSDRFSAERPKGSFSTLEIQRTEQGDSAMYLCASSPGGNTEAFFGQGTRLTVV.